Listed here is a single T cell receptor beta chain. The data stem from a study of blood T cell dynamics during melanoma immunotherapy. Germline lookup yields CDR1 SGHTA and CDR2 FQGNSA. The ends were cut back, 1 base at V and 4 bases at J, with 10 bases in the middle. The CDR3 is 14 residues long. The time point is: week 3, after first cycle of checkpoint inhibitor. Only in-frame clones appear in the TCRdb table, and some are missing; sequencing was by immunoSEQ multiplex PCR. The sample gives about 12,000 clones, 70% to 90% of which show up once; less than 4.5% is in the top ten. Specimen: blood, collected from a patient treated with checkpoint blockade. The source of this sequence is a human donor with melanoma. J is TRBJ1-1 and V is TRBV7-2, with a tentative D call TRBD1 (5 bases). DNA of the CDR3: TGTGCCAGCAGCTTAGATGGGACGCTCACTGAAGCTTTCTTT. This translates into CASSLDGTLTEAFF.